This T cell receptor beta chain was found in a study of blood T cell repertoires in COVID-19. The overall study: The United States, Italy and Spain were the sources of the acute and convalescent COVID-19 samples. The analysed material was cDNA or gDNA that came from T cells, B-cell-depleted T cells, or PBMCs.

In the authors' methods: It was from reference gene primer amplification that nucleated cell counts were estimated. Profiling relied on immunoSEQ multiplex PCR, and the TCRdb table lists in-frame clones only, not all of them. Clone size and the V and J calls come from that table; the DNA yielded D and trimming. Altogether about 140,000 clones are present, 85% to 90% being singletons, with the ten largest covering around 3.2%. Germline V gives CDR1 SGHTA, CDR2 FQGTGA. Trimming removed 5 bases at V and 8 bases at J, with 16 bases between. The CDR3 extends over 14 amino acids. Sample: peripheral blood. The V and J genes are TRBV7-3 and TRBJ2-1; no firm D call. The clonotype originates from a man aged 55 to 70 with active or convalescent COVID-19. This chain's CDR3 is CASSRQVRSDEQFF. The CDR3, as DNA: TGTGCCAGCAGCCGCCAGGTCAGGTCCGATGAGCAGTTCTTC.